Sequencing of this T cell receptor (beta chain) was carried out in a study of blood T cell repertoires in COVID-19. About the study: Researchers got acute and convalescent COVID-19 samples from the United States, Italy and Spain. T cells, B-cell-depleted T cells, or PBMCs provided the cDNA or gDNA that served as material.

As processed by the authors: Amplification of reference gene primers was used by the study to estimate nucleated cell counts. Profiling relied on immunoSEQ multiplex PCR, and the TCRdb table lists in-frame clones only, not all of them. The DNA was the basis for D and trimming; V, J and clone size are from that table. Of just over 300,000 clones detected, 89% appear once; the ten largest clones hold about 9.5%. Grouping used clinical history reported by participants in a survey and questionnaire. This CDR3 has 13 amino acids. Between the trimmed V and J ends, which lost 5 bases and 4 bases, there was a span of 11 bases. Germline CDR1 SNHLY, CDR2 FYNNEI.

The clonotype originates from a woman aged 40 to 50 who had recovered from COVID-19. This sequence joins TRBV2 and TRBJ1-2, with D maybe TRBD1 (6 bases). The source material was PBMCs or T cells enriched from blood (not recorded which). CDR3 region: CASSRQDSYGYTF. Here the CDR3 DNA reads TGTGCCAGCAGTCGACAGGACTCCTATGGCTACACCTTC.